This TCR beta chain derives from a study of tumor T cells in aggressive B-cell lymphoma. V lost 8 bases, J lost 8 bases, and 21 bases lay in between. Germline V CDR1 and CDR2: MGHRA, YSYEKL. The CDR3 length is 14 residues. This clone was counted only a few times. Sequenced by immunoSEQ multiplex PCR; TCRdb stores in-frame clones only, minus some. The sample holds 2,000 to 2,500 clones, roughly three quarters seen once. V is TRBV4-1 and J is TRBJ1-2; D uncertain. This clonotype was sampled from an adult with diffuse large B cell lymphoma. The specimen was tumor tissue. The CDR3 reads CASAHPGEYRGYTF. The CDR3 region has the DNA TGCGCCAGCGCACACCCCGGGGAATATCGGGGCTACACCTTC.